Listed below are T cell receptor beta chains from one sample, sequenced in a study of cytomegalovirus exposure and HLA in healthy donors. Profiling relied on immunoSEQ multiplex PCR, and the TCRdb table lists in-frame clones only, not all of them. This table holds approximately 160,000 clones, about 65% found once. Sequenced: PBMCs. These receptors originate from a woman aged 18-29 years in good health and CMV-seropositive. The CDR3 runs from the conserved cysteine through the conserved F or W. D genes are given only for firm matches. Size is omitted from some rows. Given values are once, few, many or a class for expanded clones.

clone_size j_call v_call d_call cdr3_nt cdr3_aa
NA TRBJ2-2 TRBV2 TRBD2 TGTGCCAGCAGTGTAGGGACTAGTGATACCGGGGAGCTGTTTTTT CASSVGTSDTGELFF
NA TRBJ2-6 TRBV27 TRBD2 TGTGCCAGCAGTCCTCGGCTACGGGGGGCTGGGGCCAACGTCCTGACTTTC CASSPRLRGAGANVLTF
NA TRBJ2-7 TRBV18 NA TGTGCCAGCTCACCACTTGGAGGGACCTACGAGCAGTACTTC CASSPLGGTYEQYF
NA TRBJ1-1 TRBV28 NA TGTGCCAGCAGTTCGGATCGGGACAAAAAGAACACTGAAGCTTTCTTT CASSSDRDKKNTEAFF
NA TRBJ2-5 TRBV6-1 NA TGTGCCAGCAGTGGACAGGTGGTAGAGACCCAGTACTTC CASSGQVVETQYF
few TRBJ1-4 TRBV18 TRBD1 TGTGCCAGCTCGGGACAGGGGAGGTCTGAAAAACTGTTTTTT CASSGQGRSEKLFF
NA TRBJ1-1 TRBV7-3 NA TGTGCCAGCAGCTTATCGGGGACAACGAACACTGAAGCTTTCTTT CASSLSGTTNTEAFF
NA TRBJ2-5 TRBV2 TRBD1 TGTGCCGGGGGGACAGGGAATTGGGAGACCCAGTACTTC CAGGTGNWETQYF
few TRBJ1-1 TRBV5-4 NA TGTGCCAGCAGCAAGCAACAGGGAATGAACACTGAAGCTTTCTTT CASSKQQGMNTEAFF
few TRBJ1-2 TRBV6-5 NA TGTGCCAGCAGTGAAACAGGGACCGCCGAGGGCTACACCTTC CASSETGTAEGYTF
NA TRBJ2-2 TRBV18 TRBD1 TGTGCCAGCTCAGAAGACAGGGTGTACACCGGGGAGCTGTTTTTT CASSEDRVYTGELFF
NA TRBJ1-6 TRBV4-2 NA TGTGCCAGCGGAGGATCCCATTCACCCCTCCACTTT CASGGSHSPLHF
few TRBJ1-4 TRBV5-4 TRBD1 TGTGCCAGCAGCTCGGGACAGGGGAATGAAAAACTGTTTTTT CASSSGQGNEKLFF
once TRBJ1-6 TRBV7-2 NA TGTGCCAGCAGCCCGCAGTGGGGCGATTCACCCCTCCACTTT CASSPQWGDSPLHF
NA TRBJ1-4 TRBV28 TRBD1 TGTGCTACAGGGGCGGCTAATGAAAAACTGTTTTTT CATGAANEKLFF
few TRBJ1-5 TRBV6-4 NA TGTGCCAGCAGTGTGACTTACAATCAGCCCCAGCATTTT CASSVTYNQPQHF
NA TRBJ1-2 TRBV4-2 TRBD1 TGTGCCAGCAGTCGACAGGGGGCAGGATATGGCTACACCTTC CASSRQGAGYGYTF
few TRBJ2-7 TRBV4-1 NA TGCGCCAGCAGCCAAGTGGGCGGGGAGCCCTACGAGCAGTACTTC CASSQVGGEPYEQYF
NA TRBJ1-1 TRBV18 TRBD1 TGTGCCAGCTCCCCCGGGACAGGGGAGTGGAACACTGAAGCTTTCTTT CASSPGTGEWNTEAFF
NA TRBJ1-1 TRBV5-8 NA TGTGCCAGCATCGGCGCGGCCACTGAAGCTTTCTTT CASIGAATEAFF
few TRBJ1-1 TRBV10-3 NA TGTGCCATCAAAGAAACAGCGAACACTGAAGCTTTCTTT CAIKETANTEAFF
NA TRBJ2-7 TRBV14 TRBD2 TGTGCCAGCAGCGATCCGGGACTAGCGGTATACGAGCAGTACTTC CASSDPGLAVYEQYF
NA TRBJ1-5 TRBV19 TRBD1 TGTGCCAGTAGGAGGGAGGACAGGGGGTTGGGGGGTGGCAATCAGCCCCAGCATTTT CASRREDRGLGGGNQPQHF
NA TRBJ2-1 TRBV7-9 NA TGTGCCAGCAGCTACCTAGCTAACAACAATGAGCAGTTCTTC CASSYLANNNEQFF
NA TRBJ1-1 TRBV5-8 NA TGTGCCAGCAGCTTACAGACGCCCCGACGGGGAGCTTTCTTT CASSLQTPRRGAFF
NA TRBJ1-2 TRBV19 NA TGTGCCAGTAGGGGGAGGAATTCCTATGGCTACACCTTC CASRGRNSYGYTF
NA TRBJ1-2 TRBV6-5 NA TGTGCCAGCAGTTACTCGCAGGACTCATACTATGGCTACACCTTC CASSYSQDSYYGYTF
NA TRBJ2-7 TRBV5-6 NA TGTGCCAGCAGCTTCTCCAGGGCAGGATACGAGCAGTACTTC CASSFSRAGYEQYF
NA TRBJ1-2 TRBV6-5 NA TGTGCCAGCAGCCACGGGAACACTATTAACTATGGCTACACCTTC CASSHGNTINYGYTF
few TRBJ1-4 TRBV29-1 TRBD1 TGCAGCGTTTTAGACAGGGGGCTAATTGGAAAACTGTTTTTT CSVLDRGLIGKLFF
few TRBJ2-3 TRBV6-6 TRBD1 TGTGCCAGCAGTTCCCAGGGGACAGGGGCAGATACGCAGTATTTT CASSSQGTGADTQYF
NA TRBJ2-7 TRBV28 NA TGTGCCAGCAGTTTATATAAGCCCTACGAGCAGTACTTC CASSLYKPYEQYF
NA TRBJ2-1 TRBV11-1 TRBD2 TGTGCCAGCAGCCCCTCAGCGGGAGGCCCCTACAATGAGCAGTTCTTC CASSPSAGGPYNEQFF
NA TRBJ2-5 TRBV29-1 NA TGCAGCGTCCAGAACACAGGATCGGAGCAGTACTTC CSVQNTGSEQYF
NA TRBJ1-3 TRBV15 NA TGTGCCACCAGCAGAGATCAGGTCTCGCCCGGAAACACCATATATTTT CATSRDQVSPGNTIYF
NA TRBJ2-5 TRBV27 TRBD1 TGTGCCAGCAGTTTATCGAGGGACAGCAGGGAGACCCAGTACTTC CASSLSRDSRETQYF
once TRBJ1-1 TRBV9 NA TGTGCCAGCAGCGTAGCCGGGAACACTGAAGCTTTCTTT CASSVAGNTEAFF
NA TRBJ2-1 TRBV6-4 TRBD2 TGTGCCAGCAGCGCCACCTGGGCGGGAGGGGCCTACAATGAGCAGTTCTTC CASSATWAGGAYNEQFF
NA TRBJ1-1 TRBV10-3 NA TGTGCCATCAGCCAACAGGCTTTGAACACTGAAGCTTTCTTT CAISQQALNTEAFF
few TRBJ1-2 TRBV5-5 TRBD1 TGTGCCAGCAGCCCGGGACAGCTCCTTTTCTATGGCTACACCTTC CASSPGQLLFYGYTF
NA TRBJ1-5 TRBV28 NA TGTGCCAGCACGGCCTCAGGGATTAGCAATCAGCCCCAGCATTTT CASTASGISNQPQHF
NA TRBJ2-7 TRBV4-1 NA TGCGCCAGCAGCCAAGATGTGGGGCCTTACGAGCAGTACTTC CASSQDVGPYEQYF
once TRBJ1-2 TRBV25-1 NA TGTGCCACCCGCTACGGCTATGGCTACACCTTC CATRYGYGYTF
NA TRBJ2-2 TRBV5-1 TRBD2 TGCGCCAGCAGCCCGCGACTAGCGGGGGGGAGGGAGCTGTTTTTT CASSPRLAGGRELFF
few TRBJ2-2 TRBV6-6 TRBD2 TGTGCCAGCAGTCCCCAGTGGGGAGGGTATGGGGAGCTGTTTTTT CASSPQWGGYGELFF